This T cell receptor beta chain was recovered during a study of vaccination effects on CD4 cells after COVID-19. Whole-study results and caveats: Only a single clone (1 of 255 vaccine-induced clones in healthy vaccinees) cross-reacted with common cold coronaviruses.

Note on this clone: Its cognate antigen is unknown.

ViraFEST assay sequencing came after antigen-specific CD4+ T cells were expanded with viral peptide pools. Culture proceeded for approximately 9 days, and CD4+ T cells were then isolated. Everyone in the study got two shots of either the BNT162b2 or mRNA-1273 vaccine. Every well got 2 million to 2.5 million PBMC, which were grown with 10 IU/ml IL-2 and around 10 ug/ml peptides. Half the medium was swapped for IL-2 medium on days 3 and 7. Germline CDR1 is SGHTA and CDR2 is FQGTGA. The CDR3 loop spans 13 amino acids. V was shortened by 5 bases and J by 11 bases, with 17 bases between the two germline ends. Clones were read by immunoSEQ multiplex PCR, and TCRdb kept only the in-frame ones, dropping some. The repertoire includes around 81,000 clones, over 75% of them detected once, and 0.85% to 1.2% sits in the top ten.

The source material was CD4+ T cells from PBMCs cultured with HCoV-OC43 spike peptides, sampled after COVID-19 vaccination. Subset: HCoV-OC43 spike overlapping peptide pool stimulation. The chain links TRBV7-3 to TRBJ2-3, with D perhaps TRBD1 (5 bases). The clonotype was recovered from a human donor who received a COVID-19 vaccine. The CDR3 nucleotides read TGTGCCAGCAGCCCAGGCATTTTAACAGGGCAGTATTTT. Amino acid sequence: CASSPGILTGQYF.